These 18 T cell receptor beta chains originate from one sample sequenced in a study of T cell repertoires in cytomegalovirus infection. One entry per CDR3 protein, called by TCRdb with MiXCR from the reads. The sample contains some 400,000 distinct CDR3 sequences, 15% to 20% of which appear only once. The sequencing input was PBMCs. These receptors were obtained from a human donor in good health (CMV status not recorded). Some clones in this sample may be carry-over from other donors' samples.

The CDR3 loop reads CASRSPGSGANVLTF. Written as DNA, the CDR3 is TGTGCCAGCAGGTCCCCGGGCTCTGGGGCCAACGTCCTGACTTTC. The chain uses TRBV6-2 or TRBV6-3 and TRBJ2-6, with unresolved D. Per germline, CDR1 MNHEY and CDR2 SVGEGT. CDR3 length equals 15 residues. V lost 6 bases and J lost 0, with 9 bases in between.

This clonotype was counted a few times. CDR3 sequence: CASSLSGLIMNTEAFF. CDR3 sequence (DNA): TGTGCCAGCAGTTTATCAGGACTGATTATGAACACTGAAGCTTTCTTT. This rearrangement joins TRBV28 to TRBJ1-1, with unresolved D. Deletions cut 1 base from V and 0 bases from J, with 12 bases between. This CDR3 is 16 amino acids long. Germline values: CDR1 MDHEN, CDR2 SYDVKM.

This clonotype has ten or more counts. The chain employs TRBV4-2 and TRBJ2-7, with D perhaps TRBD2 (6 bases). This CDR3 region has 17 residues. V was shortened by 0 bases and J by 0 bases, with 15 bases between the two germline ends. Germline V CDR1 and CDR2: LGHNA, YNFKEQ. The CDR3 bases are TGTGCCAGCAGCCAAGATCTCGGGGCGGGATCCTCCTACGAGCAGTACTTC. It codes for CASSQDLGAGSSYEQYF.

This clonotype was detected many times. The rearrangement links TRBV7-9 to TRBJ2-1; D might be TRBD1 (6 bases). Germline-derived CDR1 and CDR2 are SEHNR and FQNEAQ (reference sequence). V lost 1 base and J 9 bases, leaving 10 bases between the germline ends. The CDR3 loop spans 13 amino acids. The CDR3 region is CASSLVGGGEQFF. CDR3 coding DNA: TGTGCCAGCAGCTTAGTTGGGGGCGGTGAGCAGTTCTTC.

This clonotype was found many times. The rearrangement joins TRBV7-2 to TRBJ2-7; TRBD2 agrees at 7 bases. The CDR3 covers 15 residues. V lost 6 bases and J lost 5; bases outside the gene matches: 13. The germline CDR1 and CDR2 sequences are SGHTA and FQGNSA. CDR3 region: CASSLTSDANHEQYF. DNA for the CDR3: TGTGCCAGCAGTCTAACTAGCGATGCAAACCACGAGCAGTACTTC.

This clonotype has a count of ten or more. The genes are TRBV12-5 and TRBJ2-1, with 14 bases fitting TRBD2. The junction had 13 bases not matched to a gene; V was cut back by 5 bases and J by 7 bases. The germline CDR1 and CDR2 sequences are LGHNT and FRNRAP. The CDR3 is 18 amino acids. The CDR3 DNA sequence: TGTGCTAGTGGTCCGGGACTAGCGGGAGTGGGCCTGGGGAATGAGCAGTTCTTC. Protein product: CASGPGLAGVGLGNEQFF.

CDR3 sequence (DNA): TGCGCCAGCAGTAGAAGGGGGTGGAACGCTGGGGCCAACGTCCTGACTTTC. This sequence encodes CASSRRGWNAGANVLTF. The chain couples TRBV4-3 to TRBJ2-6; D is perhaps TRBD1 (6 bases). The CDR3 has 17 amino acids. Deletions cut 6 bases from V and 2 bases from J, with 17 bases between. Germline assignment: CDR1 LGHNA and CDR2 YSLEER.

This clonotype was picked up one time. One end of the junction is discordant with germline, which a read error may explain. V usage is TRBV12-3 or TRBV12-4 and J usage is TRBJ1-1, with D possibly being TRBD1 (5 bases). The CDR3 runs 15 residues. The CDR3 nucleotides are TGTGCAAGCAGTCGGTCCCGGGACGGGAACACTGGAGCTTTCTTT. Translating gives CASSRSRDGNTGAFF.

The rearrangement joins TRBV5-1 to TRBJ2-7, with D perhaps TRBD1 (6 bases). CDR1 is SGHRS, CDR2 YFSETQ, per germline. The CDR3 spans 13 residues. The V end was cut by 0 bases, the J end by 5 bases, with 9 bases between. The CDR3 nucleotides are TGCGCCAGCAGCTTGGCGGCAGGGGACGAGCAGTACTTC. This gives the protein CASSLAAGDEQYF.

The gene calls are TRBV6-2 or TRBV6-3 and TRBJ2-1; D is perhaps TRBD2 (5 bases). Trimming left V 8 bases short and J 4 bases short, with 21 bases between. The CDR3 has 16 residues. CDR1 and CDR2 from the germline V gene are MNHEY and SVGEGT. CDR3 bases: TGTGCCAGCTCAAACCGGGGTCCCAGTAGGTACAATGAGCAGTTCTTC. Protein: CASSNRGPSRYNEQFF.

This clonotype has only a few counts. V gene TRBV2 combines with J gene TRBJ1-5; D might be TRBD1 (5 bases). The CDR3 spans 12 residues. Germline assignment: CDR1 SNHLY and CDR2 FYNNEI. V was cut by 4 bases and J by 5 bases, with 6 bases left in between. The CDR3 is CASSAGDQPQHF. In nucleotides, the CDR3 is TGTGCCAGCAGTGCGGGGGATCAGCCCCAGCATTTT.

This clonotype was observed a few times. The chain has TRBV6-2 or TRBV6-3 and TRBJ1-5; D call uncertain. Germline loops: CDR1 MNHEY, CDR2 SVGEGT. The CDR3 extends over 14 amino acids. The ends were cut back, 6 bases at V and 1 base at J, with 10 bases in the middle. CDR3 protein: CASSYPGSNQPQHF. DNA for the CDR3: TGTGCCAGCAGCTATCCAGGAAGCAATCAGCCCCAGCATTTT.

In this sample, this clonotype turned up many times. The chain combines TRBV7-8 with TRBJ1-4; D possibly corresponds to TRBD1 (5 bases). The V end lost 4 bases, the J end lost 7 bases, and 22 bases lay between the germline ends. Germline V gene sequence: CDR1 SGHVS, CDR2 FQNEAQ. The CDR3 extends over 17 amino acids. The CDR3 reads CASSSGVSGRSGEKLFF. The CDR3 DNA follows: TGTGCCAGCAGCTCTGGGGTCTCAGGGCGATCCGGTGAAAAACTGTTTTTT.

This clonotype was observed a single time. J is TRBJ2-7 and V is TRBV23-1; maybe TRBD2 (5 bases). TRBV23-1 qualifies as an ORF whose function is uncertain. V was pared by 6 bases and J by 2 bases, with 17 bases between. The CDR3 runs 15 residues. The CDR3 coding sequence is TGCGCCAGCAGCCGCTGGAGTAGCGTTCCCTACGAGCAGTACTTC. Translation gives CASSRWSSVPYEQYF.

This clonotype has ten or more counts. The chain combines TRBV7-2 with TRBJ2-3; D remains ambiguous. The germline V gene encodes CDR1 SGHTA and CDR2 FQGNSA. V shed 2 bases and J shed 3 bases, with 3 bases lying between them. This CDR3 contains 12 residues. The CDR3 protein is CASSLRTDTQYF. CDR3 in DNA: TGTGCCAGCAGCTTAAGGACAGATACGCAGTATTTT. Full variable domain (rest looked up from reference TRBV7-2 and TRBJ2-3): GAGVSQSPSNKVTEKGKDVELRCDPISGHTALYWYRQSLGQGLEFLIYFQGNSAPDKSGLPSDRFSAERTGGSVSTLTIQRTQQEDSAVYLCASSLRTDTQYFGPGTRLTVL.

This clonotype was seen a handful of times. The chain has TRBV5-1 and TRBJ2-5; D is undetermined. This CDR3 has 15 residues. The germline V gene encodes CDR1 SGHRS and CDR2 YFSETQ. Between the trimmed V and J ends, which lost 4 bases and 5 bases, there was a span of 18 bases. CDR3 protein: CASSPGTRGWETQYF. As DNA, the CDR3 is TGCGCCAGCAGCCCTGGTACCCGTGGTTGGGAGACCCAGTACTTC.

This clonotype was seen at least ten times. The V gene is TRBV7-2, the J gene TRBJ2-3; D not resolved. The V gene lost 5 bases and the J gene lost 0 bases, with 9 bases spanning the gap. The germline V gene has CDR1 SGHTA and CDR2 FQGNSA. CDR3 length: 14 residues. The CDR3 coding sequence is TGTGCCAGCAGCGTACTCTTTAGCACAGATACGCAGTATTTT. As protein: CASSVLFSTDTQYF.

A few counts support this clonotype. The chain uses TRBV10-3 and TRBJ2-2; D gene uncertain. Trimming left V 7 bases short and J 3 bases short, with 3 bases between. CDR3 size: 11 residues. Germline V lookup: CDR1 ENHRY, CDR2 SYGVKD. The CDR3, as DNA: TGTGCCATCACGGACACCGGGGAGCTGTTTTTT. Protein: CAITDTGELFF.